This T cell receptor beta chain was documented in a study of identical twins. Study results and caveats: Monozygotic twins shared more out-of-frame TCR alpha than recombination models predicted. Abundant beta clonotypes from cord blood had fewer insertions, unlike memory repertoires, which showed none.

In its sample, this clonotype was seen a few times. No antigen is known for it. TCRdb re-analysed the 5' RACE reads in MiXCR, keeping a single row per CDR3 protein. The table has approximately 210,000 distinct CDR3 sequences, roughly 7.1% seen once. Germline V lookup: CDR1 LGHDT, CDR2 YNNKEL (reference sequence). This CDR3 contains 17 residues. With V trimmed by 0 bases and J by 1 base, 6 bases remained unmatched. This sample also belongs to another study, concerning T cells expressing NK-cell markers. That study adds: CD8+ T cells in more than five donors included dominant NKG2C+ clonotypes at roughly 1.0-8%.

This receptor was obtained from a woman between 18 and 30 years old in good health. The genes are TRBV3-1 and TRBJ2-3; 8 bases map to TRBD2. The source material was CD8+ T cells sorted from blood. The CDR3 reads CASSQDRGGPGTDTQYF. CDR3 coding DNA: TGTGCCAGCAGCCAAGATCGCGGGGGGCCTGGCACAGATACGCAGTATTTT.